The sequence of this T cell receptor beta chain was determined in a study of blood T cell repertoires in COVID-19. Study details: T cells, B-cell-depleted T cells, or PBMCs supplied cDNA or gDNA.

Per the original methods: Nucleated cell number was recorded as an estimate derived from reference gene primer amplification. The method was immunoSEQ multiplex PCR; TCRdb's version includes in-frame clones alone and lacks a portion of them. V and J calls and clone size are copied from that table; D and trimming were computed from the DNA. This sample carries fewer than 300,000 clones, around 84% of them seen once, and the ten largest clones take 2% to 3%. The V end lost 0 bases, the J end lost 11 bases, and 8 bases lay between the germline ends. The CDR3 loop spans 11 amino acids. Germline V lookup: CDR1 DFQATT, CDR2 SNEGSKA (reference sequence). Recruitment covered about two dozen US areas and drew participants whose ages spanned about 18 to 90 years. Donors were grouped by their self-reported clinical history.

This TCR was recovered from a woman between 45 and 60 years old who had recovered from COVID-19. The specimen was PBMCs or T cells enriched from blood (not recorded which). The genes are TRBV20-1 and TRBJ1-5; no reliable D call. The CDR3 nucleotides read TGCAGTGCTAGAGATGGGCGGGCCCAGCATTTT. Protein sequence: CSARDGRAQHF.